The source of this T cell receptor (beta chain) is a study of blood T cells in healthy people across ages. Study as a whole: Template switching caught about one barcoded beta molecule for each two T cells. Findings and limits, study-wide: With age, beta diversity per million T cells declined roughly linearly, significantly by 40. Estimates of diversity drawn from one million T cells were considered underestimates.

Researchers collected ten milliliters of peripheral blood from every single donor. The V end was cut by 3 bases, the J end by 5 bases, with 14 bases between. The CDR3 has 14 residues. CDR1 ENHRY and CDR2 SYGVKD come from the germline V gene. Combining a sample-barcoded 5' primer with a J-beta primer mix, a second PCR ran for roughly 7 to 12 cycles. TCRdb fed the 5' RACE reads into MiXCR, producing one record per CDR3 protein. Here the sample spans roughly 2 million distinct CDR3 sequences, approximately 50% being singletons. This clonotype turned up a few times. Antigen specificity is unknown. This sequence joins TRBV10-3 and TRBJ2-7; D not resolved. The receptor comes from a middle-aged woman in good health. Material: blood. CDR3 DNA sequence: TGTGCCATCAGTGATTCGGCTATCCCAGACGAGCAGTACTTC. The encoded protein is CAISDSAIPDEQYF.